This T cell receptor (beta chain) derives from a study of Ad26.COV2.S vaccination and SARS-CoV-2 variants. For the study at large: The authors gave Ad26.COV2.S intramuscularly, either once or twice 56 days apart.

This table comes from immunoSEQ multiplex PCR, and its TCRdb copy is limited to in-frame clones, with some not included. Here the sample spans 350,000 to 450,000 clones, around 87% being singletons. Treatment here: 15 to 20 received Ad26.COV2.S at low or high dose, single or two shots; a few received placebo; per-sample allocation not given. Specimen acquisition occurred on day 63 following the initial vaccine or placebo injection. The V and J ends lost 1 base and 12 bases, in that order; junction bases with no gene match: 6. CDR3 length equals 15 residues. Germline CDR1 is SGHVS and CDR2 is FQNEAQ. V is TRBV7-8 and J is TRBJ2-1, with TRBD2 identical over 13 bases. The TCR originated in a person between 18 and 65 years old who received the Ad26.COV2.S COVID-19 vaccine or a placebo. Sequenced material: peripheral blood, taken in a trial of Ad26.COV2.S vaccine versus placebo. The CDR3 spells CASSLVTSGGARQFF. CDR3 in DNA: TGTGCCAGCAGCTTAGTCACTAGCGGGGGGGCAAGGCAGTTCTTC.